This TCR beta chain was recovered during a study of CD4+ T cells in melanoma. V lost 0 bases and J lost 5; bases outside the gene matches: 10. Looked up from germline, CDR1 is MGHDK and CDR2 is SYGVNS. This CDR3 contains 17 residues. Data came from immunoSEQ multiplex PCR; TCRdb stores just in-frame clones and leaves some out. The sample contains more than 12,000 clones, approximately 83% of which appear only once. Only one count was recorded for this clone. This chain joins TRBV25-1 and TRBJ2-1; 7 nucleotides align to TRBD2. The receptor was derived from a human donor with melanoma. Material: cells from a culture (not recorded whether cultured in vitro). The CDR3 sequence: CASSEYSTSRENNEQFF. As DNA, the CDR3 is TGTGCCAGCAGTGAATATTCGACTAGCCGGGAGAACAATGAGCAGTTCTTC.